This TCR beta chain was sequenced in a study of T-cell reconstitution after alpha-beta-depleted transplantation in children (dated by TCRdb to the mid-2010s). About the study as a whole: T-cell immune reconstitution after TCRalphabeta/CD19-depleted allogeneic hematopoietic cell transplantation in children was quantitatively tracked in the study by means of TCR repertoire profiling.

There are many counts of this clonotype. The target of this receptor is not known. No base qualities exist here, and no much larger clone lies one base off it. Library prep was done by PCR. The sequencing machine was an Illumina HiSeq 2500. TCR library preparation used molecular barcoding, with unique molecular identifiers applied to normalize quantification of the TCRbeta repertoire. TCRdb redid the processing of the public reads, applying fastp at Q25 and MiXCR, and retained in-frame beta chains. Rows are combined by CDR3 protein, so each entry shows the most common genes and DNA. This sample is represented by roughly 200,000 distinct CDR3 sequences; approximately 6.8% of them were singletons. Around 3% of the sample is held by the ten biggest clonotypes. The receptor was isolated from a human donor who donated a stem cell graft to a child with Wiskott-Aldrich syndrome. Sequencing used PBMCs from the stem cell graft donor, obtained from the stem cell graft.

The CDR3 reads CSARVSGTVNTGELFF. The DNA sequence is given as TGCAGTGCTAGGGTCTCCGGGACGGTGAACACCGGGGAGCTGTTTTTT. In this chain, TRBV20-1 is recombined with TRBJ2-2, with the D gene possibly TRBD1 or TRBD2, each one fitting 5 bases. V sheds 3 bases and J sheds 1 base, leaving 15 bases between their ends. Measured from the cysteine to the phenylalanine, the CDR3 is 16 residues long. CDR3 DNA is the only sequence kept; it has 48 bases, read in frame from the first base. CDR1 and CDR2 (DFQATT, SNEGSKA) derive from the germline V gene (reference sequence).